Listed below are T cell receptor beta chains from one sample, sequenced in a study of cytomegalovirus exposure and HLA in healthy donors. Clones were sequenced by immunoSEQ multiplex PCR, and TCRdb holds only the in-frame ones, with some missing. The table records about 110,000 clones, 60% to 75% of them present only once. Sequencing used PBMCs. The receptors were gathered from a man aged 35 to 55 in good health and CMV-seropositive. The conserved cysteine and the conserved F or W are not part of the CDR3 here.

j_gene: TRBJ2-7; v_gene: TRBV10-3; CDR3aa: AISEAGGDEQY
j_gene: TRBJ2-2; v_gene: TRBV11-3; CDR3aa: ASSPGTGRDGELF
j_gene: TRBJ1-5; v_gene: TRBV29-1; CDR3aa: SVRTGNSNQPQH
j_gene: TRBJ2-5; v_gene: TRBV7-2; CDR3aa: ASSLGRVEETQY
j_gene: TRBJ1-1; v_gene: TRBV5-1; CDR3aa: ASSLGGGQNTEAF
j_gene: TRBJ2-7; v_gene: TRBV6-5; CDR3aa: ASAEQAPSYEQY
j_gene: TRBJ2-2; v_gene: TRBV6-5; CDR3aa: ASSYSPPGIPGELF
j_gene: TRBJ2-3; v_gene: TRBV6-1; CDR3aa: ASRHRGQSTDTQY
j_gene: TRBJ2-1; v_gene: TRBV6-1; CDR3aa: ASSESGPYNEQF
j_gene: TRBJ2-7; v_gene: TRBV27; CDR3aa: ASQGAEFEQY
j_gene: TRBJ2-2; v_gene: TRBV7-2; CDR3aa: ASSLVRGGGVGELF
j_gene: TRBJ2-7; v_gene: TRBV2; CDR3aa: ASSAYAGMRGYEQY
j_gene: TRBJ2-7; v_gene: TRBV5-1; CDR3aa: ASSLEAGGGYEQY
j_gene: TRBJ1-5; v_gene: TRBV9; CDR3aa: ASSVAGGNQPQH
j_gene: TRBJ1-5; v_gene: TRBV27; CDR3aa: ASSFRRDSSNQPQH
j_gene: TRBJ2-3; v_gene: TRBV27; CDR3aa: ASSFYSVYTDTQY
j_gene: TRBJ2-3; v_gene: TRBV29-1; CDR3aa: SVDRPESSTDTQY
j_gene: TRBJ2-3; v_gene: TRBV12-5; CDR3aa: ASGLGLSGDTQY
j_gene: TRBJ1-5; v_gene: TRBV19; CDR3aa: ASSINRGEPQH
j_gene: TRBJ2-3; v_gene: TRBV19; CDR3aa: ASSMVNRGQGDTQY
j_gene: TRBJ1-5; v_gene: TRBV7-9; CDR3aa: ASSTGQGAIGNQPQH
j_gene: TRBJ1-2; v_gene: TRBV6-6; CDR3aa: ASSLQGDYGYT
j_gene: TRBJ2-7; v_gene: TRBV7-8; CDR3aa: ASSEGLAGYNEQY
j_gene: TRBJ1-2; v_gene: TRBV6-5; CDR3aa: ASSYAGPYGYT
j_gene: TRBJ2-7; v_gene: TRBV11-2; CDR3aa: ASSPRLGQGIYEQY
j_gene: TRBJ2-5; v_gene: TRBV9; CDR3aa: ASSATGTPPETQY
j_gene: TRBJ1-5; v_gene: TRBV7-2; CDR3aa: ASSQRQGAPPQH
j_gene: TRBJ1-4; v_gene: TRBV5-1; CDR3aa: ASSFGGYNEKLF
j_gene: TRBJ1-5; v_gene: TRBV4-1; CDR3aa: ASSQDRQGRQPQH
j_gene: TRBJ2-5; v_gene: TRBV25-1; CDR3aa: ASSEYDSQETQY
j_gene: TRBJ1-5; v_gene: TRBV15; CDR3aa: ATSRVGEGYSNQPQH
j_gene: TRBJ1-1; v_gene: TRBV6-1; CDR3aa: ASSENDRDTEAF
j_gene: TRBJ2-7; v_gene: TRBV4-3; CDR3aa: ASSQEHLRGARAEAGEQY
j_gene: TRBJ1-1; v_gene: TRBV10-3; CDR3aa: AISEGRGRVDTEAF
j_gene: TRBJ1-1; v_gene: TRBV10-2; CDR3aa: ASSELHLNTEAF
j_gene: TRBJ2-5; v_gene: TRBV15; CDR3aa: ATSRDRRETQY
j_gene: TRBJ2-1; v_gene: TRBV6-5; CDR3aa: ASSAGTSGRAKRF
j_gene: TRBJ2-1; v_gene: TRBV6-5; CDR3aa: ASSYGAGGPEQF
j_gene: TRBJ1-5; v_gene: TRBV28; CDR3aa: ASSFRDRGLQPQH
j_gene: TRBJ2-3; v_gene: TRBV4-1; CDR3aa: ASSQDRQGATSTDTQY
j_gene: TRBJ2-7; v_gene: TRBV6-6; CDR3aa: ASSYGDSPYEQY
j_gene: TRBJ1-1; v_gene: TRBV4-3; CDR3aa: ASSPGQGREVAEAF
j_gene: TRBJ2-1; v_gene: TRBV12-5; CDR3aa: ASGLAATSLSYNEQF
j_gene: TRBJ1-1; v_gene: TRBV19; CDR3aa: ASSKRGQTEAF
j_gene: TRBJ2-3; v_gene: TRBV5-4; CDR3aa: ASTSPTDTQY
j_gene: TRBJ2-2; v_gene: TRBV6-5; CDR3aa: ASSRTGGDTGELF
j_gene: TRBJ2-5; v_gene: TRBV5-1; CDR3aa: ASSLASLAGGETQY
j_gene: TRBJ2-1; v_gene: TRBV6-5; CDR3aa: ASSPLYNEQF
j_gene: TRBJ2-3; v_gene: TRBV11-3; CDR3aa: ASSLGLAGAADTQY
j_gene: TRBJ1-5; v_gene: TRBV7-2; CDR3aa: ASSLGAGDQPQH